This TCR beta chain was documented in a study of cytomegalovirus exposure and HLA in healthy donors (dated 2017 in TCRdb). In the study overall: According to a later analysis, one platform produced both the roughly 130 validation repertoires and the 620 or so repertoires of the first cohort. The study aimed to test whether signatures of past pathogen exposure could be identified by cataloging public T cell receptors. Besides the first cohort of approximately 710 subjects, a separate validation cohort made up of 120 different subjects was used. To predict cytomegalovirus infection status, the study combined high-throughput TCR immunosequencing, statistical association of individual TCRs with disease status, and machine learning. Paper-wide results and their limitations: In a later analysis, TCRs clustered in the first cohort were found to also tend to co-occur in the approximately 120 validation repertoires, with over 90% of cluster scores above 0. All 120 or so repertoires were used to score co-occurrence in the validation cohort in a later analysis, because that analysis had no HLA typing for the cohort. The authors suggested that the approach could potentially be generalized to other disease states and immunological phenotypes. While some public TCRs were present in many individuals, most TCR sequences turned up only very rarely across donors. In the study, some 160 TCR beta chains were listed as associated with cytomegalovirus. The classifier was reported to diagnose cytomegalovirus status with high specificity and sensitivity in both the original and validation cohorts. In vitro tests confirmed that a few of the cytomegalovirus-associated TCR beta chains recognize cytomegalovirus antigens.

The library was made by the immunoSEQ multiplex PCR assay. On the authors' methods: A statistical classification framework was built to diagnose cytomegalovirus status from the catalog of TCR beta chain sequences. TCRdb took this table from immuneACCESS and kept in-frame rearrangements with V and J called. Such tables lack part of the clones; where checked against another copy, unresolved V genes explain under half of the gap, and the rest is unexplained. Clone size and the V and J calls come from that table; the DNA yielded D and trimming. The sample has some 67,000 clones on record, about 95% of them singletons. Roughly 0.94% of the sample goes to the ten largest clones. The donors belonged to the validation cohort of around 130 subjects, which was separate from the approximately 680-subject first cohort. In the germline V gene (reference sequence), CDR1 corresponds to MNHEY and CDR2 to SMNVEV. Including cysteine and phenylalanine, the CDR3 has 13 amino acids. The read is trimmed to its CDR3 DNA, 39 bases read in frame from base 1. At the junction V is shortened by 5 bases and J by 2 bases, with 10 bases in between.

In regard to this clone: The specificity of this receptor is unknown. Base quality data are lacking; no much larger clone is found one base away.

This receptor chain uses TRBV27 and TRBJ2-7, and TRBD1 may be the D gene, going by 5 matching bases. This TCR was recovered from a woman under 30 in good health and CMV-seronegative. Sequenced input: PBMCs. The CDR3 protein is CASSRRGTYEQYF. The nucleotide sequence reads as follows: TGTGCCAGCAGTAGAAGGGGTACCTACGAGCAGTACTTC.